Shown below are 21 T cell receptor beta chains from a single sample sequenced in a study of molecular identifiers for immune sequencing clone quantification. TCRdb redid the calling of the PCR reads with MiXCR, one entry per CDR3 protein. The sample gives approximately 550,000 distinct CDR3 sequences, roughly 23% of which show up once; 0.84% is in the top ten. Input material: naive CD8+ T cells from blood, with Jurkat cell RNA spiked in. This sample's subset: FACS-sorted CD8+CD4-CCR7+CD45RA+ naive T cells. The receptors originated from a human donor in good health. Some libraries in this study had Jurkat cell RNA spiked in.

The V call is TRBV12-3 or TRBV12-4, the J call TRBJ2-5; D is unclear. V was shortened by 5 bases and J by 5 bases, with 15 bases between the two germline ends. CDR3 length: 14 residues. The CDR3 here is CASSTATGRETQYF. The CDR3 nucleotides are TGTGCCAGCAGTACAGCTACCGGCCGGGAGACCCAGTACTTC.

This chain joins TRBV13 and TRBJ2-5; 14 bases align to TRBD2. This CDR3 comprises 16 residues. The V gene end was trimmed by 5 bases and the J gene end by 3 bases; junction bases not matched to a gene: 5. Germline assignment: CDR1 PRHDT and CDR2 FYEKMQ (reference sequence). The CDR3 region is CASSPLTSGGEETQYF. The CDR3 region has the DNA TGTGCCAGCAGCCCCTTGACTAGCGGGGGGGAAGAGACCCAGTACTTC.

The chain carries TRBV28 and TRBJ2-7; D unclear. The CDR3 contains 12 residues. V dropped 2 bases and J dropped 5 bases, with 7 bases sitting between them. Germline V gene data show CDR1 as MDHEN and CDR2 as SYDVKM. The CDR3 nucleotides are TGTGCCAGCAGTTTAAGTATCCACGAGCAGTACTTC. This encodes CASSLSIHEQYF.

This clonotype was counted many times. The V gene is TRBV27, the J gene TRBJ2-7, with 9 bases that match TRBD1. From germline, CDR1 is MNHEY and CDR2 SMNVEV (reference sequence). Unmatched junction bases numbered 8, after V lost 5 bases and J lost 3 bases. The CDR3 is made up of 15 amino acids. The chain's CDR3 is CASSPTGTGYYEQYF. CDR3 bases: TGTGCCAGCAGTCCCACCGGGACAGGGTACTACGAGCAGTACTTC.

The J gene is TRBJ2-1, the V gene TRBV7-6; 8 nucleotides agree with TRBD1. The CDR3 runs to 15 residues. CDR1 SGHVS and CDR2 FNYEAQ come from the germline V gene. V was pared by 5 bases and J by 5 bases, with 8 bases of the junction left unmatched. CDR3 loop: CASSRDRPLDNEQFF. In nucleotides, the CDR3 is TGTGCCAGCAGCCGGGACAGGCCCCTCGACAATGAGCAGTTCTTC.

The rearrangement joins TRBV6-2 or TRBV6-3 to TRBJ1-2; 7 bases fit TRBD1. Unmatched junction bases numbered 12, after V lost 5 bases and J lost 0 bases. CDR3 size: 17 residues. Looked up from germline, CDR1 is MNHEY and CDR2 is SVGEGT. The CDR3 here is CASSHATGWPSNYGYTF. In DNA form, the CDR3 reads TGTGCCAGCAGTCATGCGACAGGGTGGCCCTCTAACTATGGCTACACCTTC.

The genes are TRBV30 and TRBJ1-1; perhaps TRBD1 as D (5 bases). Trimming took 3 bases from V and 1 from J, leaving 15 bases between them. This CDR3 has 15 residues. The germline V gene encodes CDR1 GTSNPN and CDR2 SVGIG (reference sequence). Written as DNA, the CDR3 is TGTGCCTGGAGAAAGACAGCCCAAAAGAACACTGAAGCTTTCTTT. Translated: CAWRKTAQKNTEAFF. Variable domain in full (rest from reference TRBV30 and TRBJ1-1): SQTIHQWPATLVQPVGSPLSLECTVEGTSNPNLYWYRQAAGRGLQLLFYSVGIGQISSEVPQNLSASRPQDRQFILSSKKLLLSDSGFYLCAWRKTAQKNTEAFFGQGTRLTVV.

This clonotype was counted ten times or more. The rearrangement uses TRBV7-9 and TRBJ2-3; tentatively, D is TRBD1 or TRBD2 (5 bases each). The CDR3 spans 15 residues. CDR1 and CDR2 from the germline V gene are SEHNR and FQNEAQ (reference sequence). The V end was cut by 5 bases, the J end by 6 bases, with 18 bases between. CDR3 loop: CASSQSWGSSDTQYF. DNA of the CDR3: TGTGCCAGCAGCCAGAGCTGGGGGAGTTCGGATACGCAGTATTTT.

This clonotype was seen a handful of times. V is TRBV25-1 and J is TRBJ2-7; maybe TRBD2 (6 bases). CDR1 and CDR2 from the germline V gene are MGHDK and SYGVNS. This CDR3 spans 13 amino acids. V lost 3 bases, J lost 4 bases, and 10 bases lay in between. In DNA, the CDR3 is TGTGCCAGCAGTGAGTTCGGGGGTTACGAGCAGTACTTC. Amino acid sequence: CASSEFGGYEQYF.

This chain uses TRBV20-1 with TRBJ2-5; no clear D. The length of the CDR3 is 13 residues. The germline gives CDR1 DFQATT, CDR2 SNEGSKA (reference sequence). V gave up 0 bases and J gave up 5 bases, with 10 bases separating them. The CDR3 region is CSARDEYSETQYF. CDR3 DNA sequence: TGCAGTGCTAGAGATGAATATTCCGAGACCCAGTACTTC.

Of note for this clonotype: This may be a read error, as it is one base from a much larger clone. The chain employs TRBV13 and TRBJ1-4, with D possibly being TRBD1 (6 bases). The CDR3 totals 14 residues. Trimming removed 5 bases at V and 7 bases at J, with 14 bases between. Germline V lookup: CDR1 PRHDT, CDR2 FYEKMQ (reference sequence). The DNA of the CDR3 is TGTGCCAGCAGCGTGGGACACGGGAGTGAAAAACTGTTTTTT. Protein product: CASSVGHGSEKLFF.

This clonotype was recorded a few times. V and J are TRBV12-3 or TRBV12-4 and TRBJ2-3; D uncertain. Trimming stripped 1 base from V and 4 bases from J, with 15 bases between. The CDR3 totals 16 residues. CDR3 sequence reads: CASSLEVYLTPDTQYF. The CDR3 DNA reads TGTGCCAGCAGTTTAGAGGTCTACCTAACCCCAGATACGCAGTATTTT.

Note on this clonotype: At one end the junction does not follow the germline gene, possibly because of a read error. The V call is TRBV7-9, the J call TRBJ2-2, with a possible D match to TRBD2 (5 bases). The CDR3 covers 18 residues. Germline V CDR1 and CDR2: SEHNR, FQNEAQ (reference sequence). CDR3 loop: CASSPNSWTEMSTGELFF. Written as DNA, the CDR3 is TGTGCCAGCAGCCCCAACTCTTGGACCGAAATGAGCACCGGGGAACTGTTTTTT. The full variable domain, completed using reference TRBV7-9 and TRBJ2-2, is DTGVSQNPRHKITKRGQNVTFRCDPISEHNRLYWYRQTLGQGPEFLTYFQNEAQLEKSRLLSDRFSAERPKGSFSTLEIQRTEQGDSAMYLCASSPNSWTEMSTGELFFGEGSRLTVL.

This clonotype was seen just once. Since a much larger clone is just one base distant, this may be a read error. Since no conserved phenylalanine or tryptophan closes the CDR3, a read error is the likely cause. The V gene is TRBV14, the J gene TRBJ2-3; D is unclear. Germline V CDR1 and CDR2: SGHDN, FVKESK. The CDR3 extends over 14 amino acids. V was cut by 1 base and J by 0 bases, with 5 bases left in between. The CDR3 loop is CASSQVTSTDTQYL. DNA of the CDR3: TGTGCCAGCAGCCAAGTGACTAGCACAGATACGCAGTATCTT.

This clonotype showed up many times. The gene calls are TRBV29-1 and TRBJ2-2; D uncertain. Germline V gives CDR1 SQVTM, CDR2 ANQGSEA. V gave up 0 bases and J gave up 5 bases, with 7 bases separating them. This CDR3 contains 13 residues. The CDR3 DNA reads TGCAGCGTTGAAGAGGGCCTTACCGGGGAGCTGTTTTTT. Protein sequence: CSVEEGLTGELFF.

This clonotype was counted at least ten times. The chain uses TRBV6-5 and TRBJ2-7, with D tentatively TRBD1 (5 bases). Looked up from germline, CDR1 is MNHEY and CDR2 is SVGAGI. Trimming cost V 2 bases and J 4 bases, with 6 bases left between them. This CDR3 spans 12 amino acids. As DNA, the CDR3 is TGTGCCAGCAGTTACGACAGATACGAGCAGTACTTC. This translates into CASSYDRYEQYF.

A few counts support this clonotype. The rearrangement links TRBV4-3 to TRBJ2-1; weak D call: TRBD2 (5 bases). The CDR3 is made up of 15 amino acids. CDR1 is LGHNA and CDR2 is YSLEER in the germline V gene. V was pared by 0 bases and J by 3 bases, with 9 bases between. This chain's CDR3 is CASSQDRGYYNEQFF. The DNA for the CDR3 is TGCGCCAGCAGCCAAGATCGGGGTTACTACAATGAGCAGTTCTTC.

This clonotype was seen many times. The V call is TRBV4-1, the J call TRBJ2-7; 7 nucleotides agree with TRBD1. The CDR3 is made up of 16 amino acids. Germline CDR1 is MGHRA and CDR2 is YSYEKL. The V gene end was trimmed by 1 base and the J gene end by 2 bases; junction bases not matched to a gene: 8. In nucleotides, the CDR3 is TGCGCCAGCAGCCAAGGCCCGGGACAGCTACCCTACGAGCAGTACTTC. It encodes CASSQGPGQLPYEQYF.

This clonotype was seen at least ten times. The chain links TRBV5-1 to TRBJ2-3; D is tentatively TRBD1 or TRBD2 (7 bases each). The CDR3 length is 16 residues. The V and J ends lost 2 bases and 4 bases respectively, with 17 bases between them. From germline, CDR1 is SGHRS and CDR2 YFSETQ. CDR3 sequence (DNA): TGCGCCAGCAGCTTCGGCAGGGGGAGGGAGGCAGATACGCAGTATTTT. Protein product: CASSFGRGREADTQYF.

This clonotype has just a few counts. The rearrangement uses TRBV12-3 or TRBV12-4 and TRBJ2-1, with unresolved D. This CDR3 has 12 residues. Trimming took off 7 bases at V and 3 bases at J, with 7 bases between the two ends. As DNA, the CDR3 is TGTGCCAGCACCCTGAACTACAATGAGCAGTTCTTC. It codes for CASTLNYNEQFF.

This clonotype showed up many times. The J gene is TRBJ1-1, the V gene TRBV7-2, with 12 nucleotides matching TRBD1. Losses at the gene ends were 0 bases for V and 8 bases for J; bases not matched to a gene: 7. The CDR3 length is 16 residues. CDR1 and CDR2 from the germline V gene are SGHTA and FQGNSA. The CDR3 DNA is TGTGCCAGCAGCTTAGCGGGGGGACAGGGGGCGTTCGAAGCTTTCTTT. Amino acids: CASSLAGGQGAFEAFF.